These T cell receptor beta chains were read from a single sample in a study of T cells in lung cancer brain metastases. Produced via immunoSEQ multiplex PCR; TCRdb's table is partial and in-frame only. Among several thousand clones, approximately 85% were seen once, and the ten largest hold 2.4%. The sequenced sample consisted of tumor tissue from the primary lung tumor. These receptors all stem from a man aged 50 to 60 with non-small cell lung cancer. Each CDR3 is given with its conserved first and last residue. The D gene is left open where the match is weak. Rows give clone size only sometimes, using once, few, many, or a class for an expanded clone.

TRBV7-7	TRBJ2-5	few	NA	TGTGCCAGCAGCTTAGGTTTCCTAGATGGAGGGGAGACCCAGTACTTC	CASSLGFLDGGETQYF
TRBV28	TRBJ1-6	NA	TRBD1	TGTGCCAGCGGGACGGGACAGGGTGACTCACCCCTCCACTTT	CASGTGQGDSPLHF
TRBV5-1	TRBJ1-4	NA	NA	TGCGCCAGCAGCTTGGGGACGGTGGGGCTAAATGAAAAACTGTTTTTT	CASSLGTVGLNEKLFF
TRBV30	TRBJ2-3	NA	NA	TGTGCCTGGAGTGTACGAGGGCGAGGAGGGAACGGCCCCCAATATCTAGCTGGGAATCAGCCCCAGTATTTT	CAWSVRGRGGNGPQYLAGNQPQYF
TRBV29-1	TRBJ2-7	few	NA	TGCAGCGTTGGGTCGAAAGGCGGGGAGCAGTACTTC	CSVGSKGGEQYF
TRBV27	TRBJ1-5	NA	TRBD1	TGTGCCAGCAGTCCCCTGACAGGGTTGAGCAATCAGCCCCAGCATTTT	CASSPLTGLSNQPQHF
TRBV5-1	TRBJ2-5	few	TRBD1	TGCGCCAGTAGTCGGACAGGAAGCCAAGAGACCCAGTACTTC	CASSRTGSQETQYF
TRBV11-2	TRBJ2-7	NA	TRBD2	TGTGCCAGCAGCTTAGTGGCTAGCGGGAGCTGGTCCTACGAGCAGTACTTC	CASSLVASGSWSYEQYF
TRBV12-5	TRBJ2-1	NA	NA	TGTGCTAGTGGGGGGGATATTTACGGTGAGCAGTTCTTC	CASGGDIYGEQFF
TRBV10-3	TRBJ2-3	NA	NA	TGTGCCATCTCGAGAGGAGAGTCTAGCACAGATACGCAGTATTTT	CAISRGESSTDTQYF
TRBV6-6	TRBJ2-7	NA	NA	TGTGCCAGCAGTCCGAAACCCTACGAGCAGTACTTC	CASSPKPYEQYF
TRBV6-1	TRBJ1-2	NA	NA	TGTGCCAGCAGCGGGGAGGACTATGGCTACACCTTC	CASSGEDYGYTF
TRBV5-1	TRBJ2-7	NA	NA	TGCGCCAGCAGCCCGAGTGGGGGGGCAGAGCAGTACTTC	CASSPSGGAEQYF
TRBV13	TRBJ1-2	NA	NA	TGTGCCAGCAGCTTAGTTGGCGGGCGGGGCTTGGTCGGATATGGCTACACCTTC	CASSLVGGRGLVGYGYTF
TRBV5-1	TRBJ2-3	NA	TRBD2	TGCGCCAGCAGCTTGAAAGGCGGGGGGGGGAATACGCAGTATTTT	CASSLKGGGGNTQYF
TRBV6-1	TRBJ1-2	NA	NA	TGTGCCAGCAGTGAGCGGGACTACACCTTC	CASSERDYTF
TRBV5-6	TRBJ2-7	NA	NA	TGTGCCAGCAGCTTGCTAGGGACCGCCGTCTACGAGCAGTACTTC	CASSLLGTAVYEQYF
TRBV10-1	TRBJ2-7	NA	NA	TGCGCCAGCAGTGAGGGGGCCCGCTACGAGCAGTACTTC	CASSEGARYEQYF
TRBV2	TRBJ1-3	NA	NA	TGTACCAGCAGTGTCAGCTCTGGAAACACCATATATTTT	CTSSVSSGNTIYF
TRBV29-1	TRBJ1-1	NA	NA	TGCAGCGTTGAGGTGAACACTGAAGCTTTCTTT	CSVEVNTEAFF
TRBV2	TRBJ2-2	NA	TRBD2	TGTGCCAGCGGCCTAGCGGGAGGAATCGGGGAGCTGTTTTTT	CASGLAGGIGELFF
TRBV10-1	TRBJ1-4	NA	NA	TGCGCCAGCAGTGAGTCCGGAACGACGAGTGAAAAACTGTTTTTT	CASSESGTTSEKLFF
TRBV28	TRBJ2-7	NA	NA	TGTGCCAGCAGTTGGCAAACGGGGCAGTACTTC	CASSWQTGQYF
TRBV7-8	TRBJ1-5	NA	TRBD1	TGTGCCAGCAGCTTAGTATCCGGACAGGGGAGGCAGCCCCAGCATTTT	CASSLVSGQGRQPQHF
TRBV28	TRBJ2-3	once	TRBD2	TGTGCCAGCAGTTTCGTTGGGCTAGCGGGACTCACAGATACGCAGTATTTT	CASSFVGLAGLTDTQYF
TRBV19	TRBJ1-4	NA	TRBD1	TGTGCCAGTAGAAGACAGGGAAATGAAAAACTGTTTTTT	CASRRQGNEKLFF
TRBV5-1	TRBJ1-2	NA	NA	TGCGCCAGCAGCTTGGGGGGGACCACCCGCGGCTACACCTTC	CASSLGGTTRGYTF
TRBV6-6	TRBJ1-1	NA	NA	TGTGCCAGCGGTAATAGTCGGGGGCAGGTAAACACTGAAGCTTTCTTT	CASGNSRGQVNTEAFF
TRBV6-5	TRBJ2-7	NA	NA	TGTGCCAGCAGTTACTCGCACGAGCAGTACTTC	CASSYSHEQYF
TRBV5-5	TRBJ2-7	NA	NA	TGTGCCAGCAGCTTGTTCCGATGGGACTACGAGCAGTACTTC	CASSLFRWDYEQYF
TRBV9	TRBJ1-1	NA	NA	TGTGCCAGCAGCGTTGGGTTCTCGGCGAATACTGAAGCTTTCTTT	CASSVGFSANTEAFF
TRBV13	TRBJ1-6	NA	NA	TGTGCCAGCAGCTTAAATGGCCAGGGGAATTCACCCCTCCACTTT	CASSLNGQGNSPLHF
TRBV19	TRBJ1-1	NA	NA	TGTGCCAGTAGCCCCACCCGGATAGGGGGCACTGAAGCTTTCTTT	CASSPTRIGGTEAFF
TRBV9	TRBJ2-3	few	TRBD2	TGTGCCAGCAGCCCCCTCAGTGGGAGAGCGGGGCCACCCACAGATACGCAGTATTTT	CASSPLSGRAGPPTDTQYF
TRBV10-1	TRBJ2-1	NA	NA	TGCGCCAGCAGTGTAAGGACTAACGGCCTCAATGAGCAGTTCTTC	CASSVRTNGLNEQFF